Following are 32 T cell receptor beta chains from one sample sequenced in a study of T cells in tuberculosis. Time point given: new active TB diagnosis, blood taken before or within 7 days of starting treatment. Only in-frame clones appear in the TCRdb table, and some are missing; sequencing was by immunoSEQ multiplex PCR. Of some 49,000 clones in the sample, around 96% were seen once. The sequencing used PBMCs, collected at tuberculosis diagnosis. These receptor sequences come from an adult with tuberculosis.

The gene calls are TRBV5-1 and TRBJ1-1, with D perhaps TRBD1 (6 bases). CDR3 length: 13 amino acids. The V end was cut by 0 bases, the J end by 4 bases, with 7 bases between. CDR1 is SGHRS and CDR2 is YFSETQ in the germline V gene. CDR3 DNA: TGCGCCAGCAGCTTGGGCAGGGGCACTGAAGCTTTCTTT. It translates to CASSLGRGTEAFF.

The chain couples TRBV6-6 to TRBJ1-1; 7 nucleotides line up with TRBD1. The CDR3 contains 15 residues. V gave up 2 bases and J gave up 4 bases; unmatched junction bases: 7. Germline V CDR1 and CDR2: MNHNY, SVGAGI (reference sequence). The CDR3 nucleotides read TGTGCCAGCAGTTACGTCCAGGGGGGAGGCACTGAAGCTTTCTTT. Translation gives CASSYVQGGGTEAFF.

The chain couples TRBV30 to TRBJ1-2; TRBD1 matches 8 bases. CDR1 and CDR2 (germline): GTSNPN, SVGIG (reference sequence). The CDR3 sequence is 15 residues long. Unmatched junction bases numbered 8, after V lost 5 bases and J lost 0 bases. The CDR3 sequence: CAWLPDRVSNYGYTF. CDR3 nucleotides: TGTGCCTGGCTCCCGGACAGGGTATCTAACTATGGCTACACCTTC.

This chain connects TRBV10-1 to TRBJ1-2, with a weak D call TRBD1 (6 bases). This CDR3 contains 14 residues. From germline, CDR1 is WNHNN and CDR2 SYGVQD (reference sequence). V was trimmed by 6 bases and J by 2 bases, leaving 13 bases between them. CDR3 DNA sequence: TGCGCCAGCAGGGGCCGGACAGTGAACTATGGCTACACCTTC. It yields the protein CASRGRTVNYGYTF.

V is TRBV7-2 and J is TRBJ1-2; D is undetermined. CDR3 size: 14 residues. Trimming pared 1 base from V and 11 bases from J, leaving 17 bases between. CDR1 is SGHTA, CDR2 FQGNSA, per germline. For the CDR3, the DNA is TGTGCCAGCAGCTTAGTTATCGGGGTACTATTTTACACCTTC. It is translated as CASSLVIGVLFYTF.

The chain employs TRBV30 and TRBJ1-2; 9 bases map to TRBD1. CDR3 length: 15 amino acids. Per germline, CDR1 GTSNPN and CDR2 SVGIG (reference sequence). The ends lost 4 bases at V and 4 bases at J; junction bases unmatched: 10. The CDR3 coding sequence is TGTGCCTGGAATCAAGGGGCGGGACAGGGCTATGGCTACACCTTC. Its protein product is CAWNQGAGQGYGYTF.

In nucleotides, the CDR3 is TGTGCCAGCAGCCGGGAACAGGGCTCCTACGAGCAGTACTTC. It yields the protein CASSREQGSYEQYF. The rearrangement uses TRBV11-2 and TRBJ2-7, with D perhaps matching TRBD1 (6 bases). V was pared by 5 bases and J by 0 bases, with 11 bases between. Germline CDR1 reads SGHAT; CDR2 reads FQNNGV. This CDR3 is built from 14 residues.

The rearrangement uses TRBV4-3 and TRBJ1-2; D might be TRBD1 (5 bases). The CDR3 has 16 residues. V was trimmed by 1 base and J by 4 bases, leaving 16 bases between them. Germline CDR1 is LGHNA and CDR2 is YSLEER. The CDR3 DNA reads TGCGCCAGCAGCCAAGTAGCAGGGTCACGATCCTATGGCTACACCTTC. Translating gives CASSQVAGSRSYGYTF.

The chain links TRBV28 to TRBJ2-7, with 7 bases matching TRBD1. V dropped 5 bases and J dropped 7; count of bases not matched to a gene: 14. The CDR3 runs 15 residues. Germline CDR1 MDHEN, CDR2 SYDVKM. The CDR3: CASSIGQASPKEQYF. The CDR3 DNA sequence: TGTGCCAGCAGTATCGGACAGGCTAGCCCTAAAGAGCAGTACTTC.

The genes are TRBV19 and TRBJ1-2, with D possibly being TRBD1 (6 bases). Germline V gene data show CDR1 as LNHDA and CDR2 as SQIVND (reference sequence). V shed 3 bases and J shed 4 bases, with 21 bases lying between them. The CDR3 is 17 residues long. The DNA of the CDR3 is TGTGCCAGTAGTATTTGGGGCAGGGGACCGGGAGGCTATGGCTACACCTTC. This encodes CASSIWGRGPGGYGYTF.

V and J are TRBV6-5 and TRBJ2-2, with a tentative D call TRBD2 (5 bases). CDR3 size: 14 residues. V shed 5 bases and J shed 4 bases, with 11 bases lying between them. Per germline, CDR1 MNHEY and CDR2 SVGAGI. The CDR3 is CASSEWAGTGELFF. For the CDR3, the DNA is TGTGCCAGCAGTGAGTGGGCGGGCACCGGGGAGCTGTTTTTT.

The rearrangement joins TRBV19 to TRBJ1-1, with 9 nucleotides matching TRBD1. Germline CDR1 and CDR2: LNHDA and SQIVND (reference sequence). Germline trimming cut 7 bases from V and 1 base from J; bases unmatched to any gene: 10. The CDR3 has 16 amino acids. The CDR3 loop is CASNAGTGFGNTEAFF. The CDR3 region has the DNA TGTGCCAGTAACGCCGGGACAGGGTTTGGGAACACTGAAGCTTTCTTT.

The J gene is TRBJ2-5, the V gene TRBV14; weak D call: TRBD2 (6 bases). Germline assignment: CDR1 SGHDN and CDR2 FVKESK. The CDR3 runs 14 residues. V was shortened by 3 bases and J by 5 bases, with 13 bases between the two germline ends. The CDR3 coding sequence is TGTGCCAGCAGCCAGGTCGGGGACTGGGAGACCCAGTACTTC. Protein sequence: CASSQVGDWETQYF.

This chain connects TRBV5-6 to TRBJ2-1, with D possibly matching TRBD2 (5 bases). Germline lookup yields CDR1 SGHDT and CDR2 YYEEEE. The CDR3 has 15 residues. Trimming removed 4 bases at V and 0 bases at J, with 11 bases between. The CDR3 DNA reads TGTGCCAGCAGCGTTACGAGCGGCTCCTACAATGAGCAGTTCTTC. Translating gives CASSVTSGSYNEQFF.

This clone was seen once. The chain carries TRBV5-1 and TRBJ2-1; 7 positions agree with TRBD1. The germline gives CDR1 SGHRS, CDR2 YFSETQ. Unmatched junction bases numbered 7, after V lost 4 bases and J lost 3 bases. The CDR3 is made up of 15 amino acids. The CDR3 reads CASSLRDSFYNEQFF. The CDR3 nucleotides read TGCGCCAGCAGCCTCCGGGACAGTTTCTACAATGAGCAGTTCTTC.

By proportion, this clone is medium-sized. The chain is built from TRBV5-1 and TRBJ1-1; perhaps TRBD1 as D (5 bases). V gave up 0 bases and J gave up 4 bases, with 7 bases separating them. Germline values: CDR1 SGHRS, CDR2 YFSETQ. The CDR3 extends over 13 amino acids. The CDR3 region is CASSLVTATEAFF. In DNA form, the CDR3 reads TGCGCCAGCAGCTTGGTGACAGCCACTGAAGCTTTCTTT.

The chain has TRBV25-1 and TRBJ1-5; D might be TRBD1 (5 bases). Germline CDR1 MGHDK, CDR2 SYGVNS. The V and J ends lost 9 bases and 4 bases respectively, with 10 bases between them. CDR3 length equals 12 residues. This CDR3 is CASSRGNQPQHF. DNA for the CDR3: TGTGCCAGTAGCCGGGGGAATCAGCCCCAGCATTTT.

J is TRBJ1-2 and V is TRBV30; 8 bases line up with TRBD1. The V gene's germline CDR1 is GTSNPN and CDR2 SVGIG (reference sequence). The CDR3 runs to 13 residues. J gave up 3 bases and V 8 bases, and 8 bases lay outside the gene matches. CDR3 sequence: CAGQTGDDYGYTF. CDR3 nucleotides: TGTGCCGGGCAGACAGGGGATGACTATGGCTACACCTTC. Supplemented by reference TRBV30 and TRBJ1-2, the full variable domain reads SQTIHQWPATLVQPVGSPLSLECTVEGTSNPNLYWYRQAAGRGLQLLFYSVGIGQISSEVPQNLSASRPQDRQFILSSKKLLLSDSGFYLCAGQTGDDYGYTFGSGTRLTVV.

The V and J genes are TRBV9 and TRBJ1-1; D ambiguous. With 3 bases removed from V and 1 base from J, the gap between germline ends came to 7 bases. The CDR3 totals 13 residues. Germline V CDR1 and CDR2: SGDLS, YYNGEE. The CDR3 sequence: CASSAHPNTEAFF. DNA for the CDR3: TGTGCCAGCAGCGCACACCCGAACACTGAAGCTTTCTTT.

The V call is TRBV7-8, the J call TRBJ2-5, with a tentative D call TRBD2 (5 bases). Trimming shortened V by 6 bases and J by 5 bases, and 13 bases separated the two germline ends. CDR1 and CDR2 from the germline V gene are SGHVS and FQNEAQ. The CDR3 runs to 13 residues. As DNA, the CDR3 is TGTGCCAGCAGGTCCGGCGGGCCGGAGACCCAGTACTTC. Translation gives CASRSGGPETQYF.

The V and J genes are TRBV7-2 and TRBJ2-3; 11 bases are shared with TRBD1. CDR3 length equals 18 residues. The V gene end was trimmed by 3 bases and the J gene end by 3 bases; junction bases not matched to a gene: 11. Germline V CDR1 and CDR2: SGHTA, FQGNSA. This chain's CDR3 is CASSFGSPGQGDTDTQYF. The CDR3 DNA sequence: TGTGCCAGCAGCTTTGGTTCCCCGGGACAGGGGGATACAGATACGCAGTATTTT.

The V call is TRBV5-1, the J call TRBJ1-5; 8 bases are shared with TRBD1. After removal of 0 bases from V and 0 bases from J, the junction contained 8 bases not matched to a gene. CDR1 and CDR2 from the germline V gene are SGHRS and YFSETQ. The length of the CDR3 is 18 residues. The DNA for the CDR3 is TGCGCCAGCAGCTTGGGAACAGGGGGTGGGGATAGCAATCAGCCCCAGCATTTT. It is translated as CASSLGTGGGDSNQPQHF.

The J gene is TRBJ1-1, the V gene TRBV7-3; TRBD1 might be the D (5 bases). Germline lookup yields CDR1 SGHTA and CDR2 FQGTGA. Trimming removed 3 bases from V and 2 bases from J, with 7 bases in between. CDR3 length: 13 residues. This chain's CDR3 is CASSFGGNTEAFF. The DNA for the CDR3 is TGTGCCAGCAGCTTCGGGGGAAACACTGAAGCTTTCTTT. The entire variable domain, with the rest obtained from reference TRBV7-3 and TRBJ1-1, is as follows: GAGVSQTPSNKVTEKGKYVELRCDPISGHTALYWYRQSLGQGPEFLIYFQGTGAADDSGLPNDRFFAVRPEGSVSTLKIQRTERGDSAVYLCASSFGGNTEAFFGQGTRLTVV.

The chain recombines TRBV6-1 with TRBJ1-5; 11 bases map to TRBD1. The CDR3 loop spans 14 amino acids. Trimming took 7 bases from V and 4 from J; bases not matched to a gene: 3. CDR1 and CDR2 (germline): MNHNS, SASEGT. Here the CDR3 DNA reads TGTGCCAGCACAGGACAGGGGGCGAATCAGCCCCAGCATTTT. Its protein product is CASTGQGANQPQHF.

The chain couples TRBV18 to TRBJ1-1; maybe TRBD1 (6 bases). V was cut by 5 bases and J by 1 base, with 14 bases left in between. The CDR3 extends over 15 amino acids. Germline lookup yields CDR1 KGHSH and CDR2 LQKENI. CDR3: CASSGPGHQNTEAFF. The CDR3 DNA sequence: TGTGCCAGCTCAGGACCGGGACACCAGAACACTGAAGCTTTCTTT.

This chain connects TRBV5-1 to TRBJ2-1; TRBD2 matches at 8 bases. The trim removed 4 bases at V and 8 bases at J, leaving 11 bases unmatched. Germline V gene lookup returns CDR1 SGHRS and CDR2 YFSETQ. CDR3 length: 15 residues. DNA for the CDR3: TGCGCCAGCAGCCCACTAGCGGAGGGGACCTATGAGCAGTTCTTC. Its protein product is CASSPLAEGTYEQFF.

This clone was counted a single time. The chain carries TRBV4-3 and TRBJ2-7, with 7 positions matching TRBD1. The CDR3 has 16 residues. V lost 3 bases, J lost 0 bases, and 8 bases stayed unmatched. CDR1 and CDR2 (germline): LGHNA, YSLEER. The CDR3 nucleotides read TGCGCCAGCAGCCAGGGAAGGGGGCTAAGCTCCTACGAGCAGTACTTC. Amino acid sequence: CASSQGRGLSSYEQYF.

This sequence joins TRBV27 and TRBJ2-3; 8 bases line up with TRBD1. This CDR3 is built from 15 residues. Germline-derived CDR1 and CDR2 are MNHEY and SMNVEV (reference sequence). The V gene end was trimmed by 6 bases and the J gene end by 4 bases; junction bases not matched to a gene: 9. CDR3 in amino acids: CASSSRTGRSDTQYF. CDR3 in DNA: TGTGCCAGCAGCTCTCGGACAGGGAGGTCAGATACGCAGTATTTT.

The chain links TRBV4-3 to TRBJ1-6, with D possibly TRBD1 on 5 matching bases. Germline V gives CDR1 LGHNA, CDR2 YSLEER. Trimming removed 1 base at V and 10 bases at J, with 8 bases between. The CDR3 extends over 13 amino acids. CDR3 in amino acids: CASSQGQFSPLHF. For the CDR3, the DNA is TGCGCCAGCAGCCAAGGACAGTTCTCACCCCTCCACTTT.

V gene TRBV4-3 combines with J gene TRBJ2-1, with D tentatively TRBD2 (6 bases). This CDR3 contains 17 residues. The V and J ends lost 4 bases and 0 bases respectively, with 16 bases between them. Germline CDR1 is LGHNA and CDR2 is YSLEER. DNA of the CDR3: TGCGCCAGCAGCCGGGTAGCTGGGGGGAGCTCCTACAATGAGCAGTTCTTC. Protein sequence: CASSRVAGGSSYNEQFF.

The chain employs TRBV25-1 and TRBJ2-3; a weak D match, TRBD1 (6 bases). The germline V gene has CDR1 MGHDK and CDR2 SYGVNS. CDR3 length equals 12 residues. The V gene lost 6 bases and the J gene lost 6 bases, with 10 bases spanning the gap. The CDR3 DNA follows: TGTGCCAGCAGACAGGGTTATGATACGCAGTATTTT. The encoded protein is CASRQGYDTQYF.

The V and J genes are TRBV27 and TRBJ2-3, with TRBD2 matching over 9 bases. In germline, CDR1 is MNHEY, CDR2 SMNVEV (reference sequence). The CDR3 runs 14 residues. V lost 1 base and J lost 13; bases outside the gene matches: 9. The CDR3 DNA sequence: TGTGCCAGCAGTTTATATAGCGGGAGCGGTTGGGAGTATTTT. Protein product: CASSLYSGSGWEYF.